This T cell receptor beta chain was documented in a study of tumor and adjacent non-tumor tissue in lung cancer. Study-wide background: There were 11 to 12 adenocarcinoma, 2 squamous cell carcinoma and 1 small cell lung cancer cases. Some 4.2 million productive TCRbeta reads were obtained per sample on average.

RNA was extracted from bulk tissue without any cell sorting. The normal lung tissue was taken more than 3 cm from the tumor edge. TCRbeta libraries were built with three rounds of nested PCR, modified from ARM-PCR. MiXCR was run by TCRdb on the multiplex PCR reads, yielding one entry per CDR3 protein. Among tens of thousands of distinct CDR3 sequences listed, roughly two thirds were seen once. Looked up from germline, CDR1 is SQVTM and CDR2 is ANQGSEA. CDR3 size: 15 residues. V lost 6 bases to trimming and J lost 4 bases; unmatched junction nucleotides: 11. The sequenced material came from distant non-tumor lung tissue. The chain links TRBV29-1 to TRBJ2-1; TRBD2 aligns across 8 bases. This receptor was identified in a woman in her forties with non-small cell lung cancer. Here the CDR3 reads CSVGKRLAIYNEQFF. The CDR3 nucleotides are TGCAGCGTGGGTAAAAGACTAGCGATATACAATGAGCAGTTCTTC.